This T cell receptor delta chain was identified during a study of gamma-delta T cells after stem cell transplantation. A word on this clone: The same CDR3 is also encoded by other DNA sequences in this sample.

The CDR3 is 17 amino acids. Trimming at V came to 3 bases and at J to 2 bases, leaving 11 bases not matched to a gene. The V gene's germline CDR1 is GEAIGNYY and CDR2 EKD. TCRdb fed the RT-PCR reads into CATT to redo clone calling. The sample has approximately 2,500 delta-chain clones, about 30% seen once. This chain links TRDV2 with TRDJ1; 10 nucleotides line up with TRDD3. This receptor was taken from a human donor. It is not recorded whose cells these are; they may come from a transplant donor. The sequencing sample was made of gamma-delta T cells. The CDR3 DNA reads as TGTGCCTGTGACCCTCTGGGGGATAGGCAAAATACCGATAAACTCATCTTT. It codes for CACDPLGDRQNTDKLIF.